The 8 T cell receptor beta chains given below trace back to one sample, sequenced in a study of shared clonotypes between healthy human individuals (dated by TCRdb to the early 2020s). Library generation was performed with the immunoSEQ multiplex PCR assay. TCRdb mirrors the immuneACCESS table, restricted to in-frame sequences. Some clones are absent from its copies; in checked studies, under half trace to an unresolved V gene, and the reason for the others is unknown. The sample table lists about 2.2 million clones, over 85% of them with a count of one. Jointly, the top ten make up around 1.8% of the sample. CD8 naive samples consisted of CD45RO-negative cells that were positively selected for CCR7, yielding a CD45RA+CCR7+ population without TemRA cells. Sequences were obtained from naive CD8+ T cells from PBMCs. This specimen's cell subset or site label, interpreted: CD45RA+CCR7+. Receptors were obtained from a man in his late teens or twenties in good health. Some clones in this sample may be carry-over from other donors' samples.

The chain couples TRBV28 to TRBJ2-3, with D tentatively TRBD1 (6 bases). The CDR3 consists of 15 residues. CDR1 and CDR2 (germline): MDHEN, SYDVKM. The germline V and J ends were trimmed by 3 bases and 2 bases, with 12 bases remaining between them. The CDR3: CASSFGRGYTDTQYF. DNA of the CDR3: TGTGCCAGCAGTTTTGGCAGGGGATACACAGATACGCAGTATTTT.

The J gene is TRBJ2-3, the V gene TRBV5-1; 16 nucleotides align to TRBD2. This CDR3 comprises 20 residues. Losses at the gene ends were 4 bases for V and 2 bases for J; bases not matched to a gene: 13. The germline V gene has CDR1 SGHRS and CDR2 YFSETQ. The DNA for the CDR3 is TGCGCCAGCAGCCCCTATCCCGGGACTAGCGGGAGGGCCTCCACAGATACGCAGTATTTT. This sequence encodes CASSPYPGTSGRASTDTQYF.

The chain carries TRBV9 and TRBJ2-7, with 7 nucleotides matching TRBD1. This CDR3 contains 15 residues. Germline V lookup: CDR1 SGDLS, CDR2 YYNGEE. After removal of 4 bases from V and 3 bases from J, the junction contained 10 bases not matched to a gene. In DNA form, the CDR3 reads TGTGCCAGCAGCCCCACAGGGGCACCAAACTACGAGCAGTACTTC. It yields the protein CASSPTGAPNYEQYF.

V is TRBV28 and J is TRBJ2-7; D is possibly TRBD2 (6 bases). The ends were cut back, 1 base at V and 0 bases at J, with 13 bases in the middle. The CDR3 totals 16 residues. The V gene's germline CDR1 is MDHEN and CDR2 SYDVKM. Here the CDR3 reads CASSLLGTSSSYEQYF. The CDR3 DNA sequence: TGTGCCAGCAGTTTATTAGGGACTTCGAGCTCCTACGAGCAGTACTTC.

This clone was seen just once. CDR3 sequence (DNA): TGTGCCAGCACTATTTTGGGCGGGAGTACTAATGAGCAGTTCTTC. Its protein product is CASTILGGSTNEQFF. The rearrangement links TRBV2 to TRBJ2-1, with TRBD2 matching over 7 bases. The trim removed 7 bases at V and 7 bases at J, leaving 13 bases unmatched. This CDR3 contains 15 residues. In germline, CDR1 is SNHLY, CDR2 FYNNEI.

As to this clone: In the same sample, other DNA sequences code for this CDR3. The V and J genes are TRBV19 and TRBJ2-5, with D unresolved. The CDR3 has 13 residues. Germline CDR1 is LNHDA and CDR2 is SQIVND (reference sequence). V was shortened by 0 bases and J by 3 bases, with 5 bases between the two germline ends. The CDR3 loop reads CASSIDAEETQYF. The CDR3 nucleotides read TGTGCCAGTAGTATAGACGCAGAAGAGACCCAGTACTTC. The entire variable domain, with the rest obtained from reference TRBV19 and TRBJ2-5, is as follows: DGGITQSPKYLFRKEGQNVTLSCEQNLNHDAMYWYRQDPGQGLRLIYYSQIVNDFQKGDIAEGYSVSREKKESFPLTVTSAQKNPTAFYLCASSIDAEETQYFGPGTRLLVL.

The chain employs TRBV7-9 and TRBJ2-1; no clear D gene. Germline loops: CDR1 SEHNR, CDR2 FQNEAQ (reference sequence). The V and J ends lost 3 bases and 6 bases respectively, with 9 bases between them. The CDR3 covers 13 residues. CDR3 in DNA: TGTGCCAGCAGCTTTGTTCAGCCCAATGAGCAGTTCTTC. Translating it yields CASSFVQPNEQFF. Supplemented by reference TRBV7-9 and TRBJ2-1, the full variable domain reads DTGVSQNPRHKITKRGQNVTFRCDPISEHNRLYWYRQTLGQGPEFLTYFQNEAQLEKSRLLSDRFSAERPKGSFSTLEIQRTEQGDSAMYLCASSFVQPNEQFFGPGTRLTVL.

This clone was detected only once. The chain has TRBV27 and TRBJ2-5; D possibly uses TRBD1 or TRBD2 (5 bases each). CDR3 length: 16 residues. V was shortened by 6 bases and J by 4 bases, with 21 bases between the two germline ends. Germline V lookup: CDR1 MNHEY, CDR2 SMNVEV (reference sequence). CDR3 in DNA: TGTGCCAGCAGCATTTTGGGGGACCGTCTTCCAGAGACCCAGTACTTC. Translating it yields CASSILGDRLPETQYF.